The 10 T cell receptor beta chains presented below share a single source sample, sequenced in a study of memory CD4+ T cells and cytomegalovirus serostatus. Single viable CD3+CD4+CD8-CD45RO+ cells were sorted as the memory CD4+ T cells. Only in-frame clones appear in the TCRdb table, and some are missing; sequencing was by immunoSEQ multiplex PCR. The repertoire holds 70,000 to 95,000 clones, with 75% to 90% as singletons. The sequenced sample was memory CD4+ T cells from blood. The receptors were sampled from an adult in good health and CMV-seronegative.

This chain joins TRBV11-3 and TRBJ1-1, with D unresolved. Germline loops: CDR1 SGHNT, CDR2 YENEEA. V was shortened by 2 bases and J by 1 base, with 8 bases between the two germline ends. CDR3 length: 14 residues. For the CDR3, the DNA is TGTGCCAGCAGCTTATCTTTCGGGAACACTGAAGCTTTCTTT. This gives the protein CASSLSFGNTEAFF. Using reference TRBV11-3 and TRBJ1-1 for the parts outside the CDR3, the full variable domain is EAGVVQSPRYKIIEKKQPVAFWCNPISGHNTLYWYLQNLGQGPELLIRYENEEAVDDSQLPKDRFSAERLKGVDSTLKIQPAELGDSAVYLCASSLSFGNTEAFFGQGTRLTVV.

This chain links TRBV7-2 with TRBJ2-7; D may be TRBD2 (6 bases). V lost 5 bases and J lost 0, with 14 bases in between. CDR1 and CDR2 (germline): SGHTA, FQGNSA. The CDR3 sequence is 15 residues long. The CDR3 loop reads CASSHLGLSSYEQYF. The CDR3 coding sequence is TGTGCCAGCAGCCACTTGGGACTTAGCTCCTACGAGCAGTACTTC.

CDR3 loop: CASSLQGAPQETQYF. The CDR3, as DNA: TGTGCCAGCAGCCTACAGGGGGCGCCCCAAGAGACCCAGTACTTC. The chain links TRBV7-3 to TRBJ2-5, with 9 bases that match TRBD1. Looked up from germline, CDR1 is SGHTA and CDR2 is FQGTGA. There are 15 residues in the CDR3. After removal of 5 bases from V and 1 base from J, the junction contained 5 bases not matched to a gene.

This chain joins TRBV5-6 and TRBJ2-3, with 10 bases matching TRBD2. The germline V gene has CDR1 SGHDT and CDR2 YYEEEE. V shed 2 bases and J 7 bases; nucleotides not matched to a gene: 10. The CDR3 has 16 residues. The CDR3 region has the DNA TGTGCCAGCAGCTTTGGGTCGGCTAGCGGGGGTAATACGCAGTATTTT. Translated, it gives CASSFGSASGGNTQYF. Together with reference TRBV5-6 and TRBJ2-3, the CDR3 gives the full variable domain: DAGVTQSPTHLIKTRGQQVTLRCSPKSGHDTVSWYQQALGQGPQFIFQYYEEEERQRGNFPDRFSGHQFPNYSSELNVNALLLGDSALYLCASSFGSASGGNTQYFGPGTRLTVL.

V is TRBV19 and J is TRBJ1-1, with D perhaps matching TRBD1 (6 bases). CDR3 length: 14 residues. Trimming took off 4 bases at V and 10 bases at J, with 19 bases between the two ends. Germline V gene sequence: CDR1 LNHDA, CDR2 SQIVND (reference sequence). The CDR3 is CASSSGNAGHLAFF. The CDR3, as DNA: TGTGCCAGTAGTAGCGGGAACGCGGGACACTTAGCTTTCTTT.

The V gene is TRBV6-6, the J gene TRBJ1-2, with a possible D match to TRBD1 (5 bases). This CDR3 spans 13 amino acids. The germline V gene has CDR1 MNHNY and CDR2 SVGAGI (reference sequence). Trimming stripped 3 bases from V and 7 bases from J, with 12 bases between. CDR3 nucleotides: TGTGCCAGCAGTTATGGGACCAGCGGTGGCTACACCTTC. Residues: CASSYGTSGGYTF.

This chain joins TRBV5-4 and TRBJ1-2; no definite D call. The CDR3 length is 13 residues. The germline V and J ends were trimmed by 2 bases and 1 base, with 6 bases remaining between them. Per germline, CDR1 SGHNT and CDR2 YYREEE (reference sequence). In DNA form, the CDR3 reads TGTGCCAGCAGCTTCGGCAGTAACTATGGCTACACCTTC. Translating gives CASSFGSNYGYTF. The variable domain in full, completed from reference TRBV5-4 and TRBJ1-2, reads ETGVTQSPTHLIKTRGQQVTLRCSSQSGHNTVSWYQQALGQGPQFIFQYYREEENGRGNFPPRFSGLQFPNYSSELNVNALELDDSALYLCASSFGSNYGYTFGSGTRLTVV.

The CDR3 reads CASSEDRDDYGYTF. The CDR3 bases are TGTGCCAGCAGTGAAGATAGGGACGACTATGGCTACACCTTC. The chain combines TRBV2 with TRBJ1-2; D is perhaps TRBD1 (5 bases). Per germline, CDR1 SNHLY and CDR2 FYNNEI. CDR3 length: 14 amino acids. The V end was cut by 1 base, the J end by 3 bases, with 9 bases between.

J is TRBJ1-1 and V is TRBV6-5; perhaps TRBD1 as D (5 bases). The V gene lost 2 bases and the J gene lost 9 bases, with 13 bases spanning the gap. CDR1 and CDR2 from the germline V gene are MNHEY and SVGAGI. The CDR3 covers 13 residues. The CDR3 region has the DNA TGTGCCAGCAGTTACGGACACTCGTTAAAAGCTTTCTTT. Its protein is CASSYGHSLKAFF.

The chain uses TRBV5-1 and TRBJ2-2, with TRBD1 identical over 8 bases. V lost 0 bases and J lost 5; bases outside the gene matches: 6. Germline V gene lookup returns CDR1 SGHRS and CDR2 YFSETQ. This CDR3 has 16 amino acids. CDR3 region: CASSLGGTGATGELFF. The CDR3 region has the DNA TGCGCCAGCAGCTTGGGGGGGACAGGAGCAACCGGGGAGCTGTTTTTT.